This T cell receptor beta chain is drawn from a study of blood T cell repertoires in COVID-19 (dated by TCRdb to between 2020 and 2021). For the wider study: Samples covering the acute and convalescent phases of COVID-19 were provided by collaborators in the United States, Italy and Spain. The prospective study material was composed of cDNA or gDNA derived from T cells, B-cell-depleted T cells, or PBMCs. Deeply sampled blood TCRbeta repertoires from subjects exposed to, actively infected with, or recovered from COVID-19 were included in the dataset. The repertoires were released in a freely available public database meant as a resource for research on the immune response to SARS-CoV-2. Samples came from the ongoing ImmuneRACE study (first 160 participants) plus 1,254 subjects from 6 global collaborators. The sample metadata nearly always contained a de-identified subject ID, COVID-19 status, age in years and sex. Where HLA class I and class II types were available, the types were taken from metadata supplied by the sample provider, not from assay-based typing.

As encoded in the germline V gene, CDR1 is SNHLY while CDR2 is FYNNEI. V is trimmed back by 6 bases and J by 4 bases, and the junction contains 7 bases that no gene match accounts for. The CDR3, from cysteine to phenylalanine, totals 14 residues. Just the 42-base CDR3 DNA is kept, in frame starting at base 1. TCRbeta CDR3 regions were amplified from genomic DNA using the immunoSEQ Assay, a bias-controlled multiplex PCR. Per the source publication's procedure: Within the assay, amplification of reference gene primers was used to estimate how many nucleated cells each sample contained. To quantify the absolute abundance of each unique TCRbeta CDR3 rearrangement, sequence reads were collapsed and filtered. For each sample, productive Simpson clonality was calculated as the square root of Simpson's diversity index across productive rearrangements. As stored in TCRdb, this immuneACCESS dataset retains in-frame rearrangements with V and J assigned. A fraction of the clones does not appear; measured against another copy, unresolved V genes explain less than half of the discrepancy, and the remainder lacks a known reason. That table gives V, J and clone size, and the DNA gave D and trimming. This sample holds more than 250,000 clones; around 87% were observed only once. The biggest ten clones account for 1% of the sample.

On the study overall, not on this receptor specifically: The amount of clinical and demographic metadata varied by source and participant and was provided uncurated.

Remarks on this clone: The antigen it binds to is not known. Base qualities are not recorded, but no much larger clone differs from it by a single base.

Whole blood was collected in K2EDTA tubes by collaborating institutions according to the institutions' own protocols. For TCRbeta analysis, collaborator samples were shipped as frozen whole blood, as isolated PBMCs, or as DNA extracted from either sample type. What was sequenced was peripheral blood. In this chain, TRBV2 is recombined with TRBJ1-2; 8 bases in the junction line up with TRBD1. This sequence was found in a man aged 45-60 years with active or convalescent COVID-19. For the CDR3, the sequence is CASRSGQGIYGYTF. The nucleotide sequence reads as follows: TGTGCCAGCAGATCCGGACAGGGAATCTATGGCTACACCTTC.